The text below deals with one T cell receptor (beta chain). Its specificity is unknown. This entry comes from a study of T cell responses to AZD1222 COVID-19 vaccine. Profiled with immunoSEQ multiplex PCR; TCRdb holds only in-frame clones, not every one. The sample lists some 200,000 clones; about 92% were seen once. General observations from the study: Among AZD1222 vaccinees, only five or six were seropositive at baseline. Possibly, clonal diversity was underestimated; donors were largely white British and included more females. Spike as a whole was targeted by vaccine-associated CD4 TCRs, dominant at 160-218 and 743-854. Without day 14 samples, only post-peak T cell repertoires were studied.

Germline CDR1 MNHNY, CDR2 SVGAGI (reference sequence). Trimming pared 10 bases from V and 6 bases from J, leaving 12 bases between. This CDR3 is built from 12 residues. The source was peripheral blood, collected on day 0 of MenACWY control vaccination. The sequence derives from an adult in good health. The gene calls are TRBV6-6 and TRBJ2-2; D not certain. CDR3 loop: CATWAVAGELFF. DNA for the CDR3: TGTGCCACCTGGGCGGTGGCCGGGGAGCTGTTTTTT.